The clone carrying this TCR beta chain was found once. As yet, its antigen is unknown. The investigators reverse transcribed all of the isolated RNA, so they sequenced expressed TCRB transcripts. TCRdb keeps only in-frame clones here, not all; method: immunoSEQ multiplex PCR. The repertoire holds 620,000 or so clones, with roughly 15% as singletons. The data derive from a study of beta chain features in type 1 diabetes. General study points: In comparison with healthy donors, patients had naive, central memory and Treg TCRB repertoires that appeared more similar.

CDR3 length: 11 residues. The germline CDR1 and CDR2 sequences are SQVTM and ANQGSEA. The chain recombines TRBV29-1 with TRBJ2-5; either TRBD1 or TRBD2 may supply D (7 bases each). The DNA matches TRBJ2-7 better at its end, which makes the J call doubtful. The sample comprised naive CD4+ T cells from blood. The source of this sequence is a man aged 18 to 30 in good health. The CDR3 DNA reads TGCAGCGTTGTCAGGGGGGGCGAGCAGTACTTC. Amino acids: CSVVRGGEQYF.